This T cell receptor (beta chain) was sequenced for a study of Graves' ophthalmopathy and Graves' hyperthyroidism. Investigators amplified TCR beta CDR3 regions from RNA transcripts. RT-PCR in the first round used HTBI primers; a second-round multiplex PCR followed. TCRdb reprocessed the multiplex PCR reads with MiXCR, giving one entry per CDR3 protein. The profile covers fewer than 250,000 distinct CDR3 sequences, with 25% to 30% appearing a single time and 9.1% taken by the ten largest. The CDR3 is 13 residues long. V was pared by 4 bases and J by 3 bases, with 9 bases between. Diagnosis used clinical symptoms, serum thyroxine, TRAb, thyroid ultrasound and orbital computed tomography.

This chain uses TRBV12-3 or TRBV12-4 with TRBJ2-5; D remains ambiguous. The TCR sequence derives from a man aged 45-65 years with Graves' ophthalmopathy. Sequencing was carried out using peripheral blood. The CDR3 loop reads CASSSYTEETQYF. In nucleotides, the CDR3 is TGTGCCAGCAGTTCCTACACCGAAGAGACCCAGTACTTC.